The following is a T cell receptor beta chain sequence with its context. Other nucleotide sequences from this sample produce the same CDR3. Method: immunoSEQ multiplex PCR; TCRdb's copy keeps in-frame clones and lacks some. The data show approximately 94,000 clones, 80% to 90% seen once. These data are taken from a study of PD-L1 blockade in urothelial cancer. Study context: The patients first took atezolizumab in the mid-2010s, receiving 1,200 mg intravenously every 3 weeks. Bladder-origin urothelial cancer in males covered about 85% of the 29 patients.

Time point in this sample: pretreatment peripheral blood. Trimming shortened V by 0 bases and J by 7 bases, and 5 bases separated the two germline ends. In germline, CDR1 is SGHNT, CDR2 YYREEE (reference sequence). This CDR3 spans 12 amino acids. The clonotype was recovered from a man aged 55 to 70 with urothelial cancer. V usage is TRBV5-4 and J usage is TRBJ1-5; D call uncertain. The sample in question was PBMCs, obtained around atezolizumab (anti-PD-L1) treatment. The CDR3 DNA sequence: TGTGCCAGCAGCTTGGCGGGACAGCCCCAGCATTTT. Amino acids: CASSLAGQPQHF. Full variable domain (rest looked up from reference TRBV5-4 and TRBJ1-5): ETGVTQSPTHLIKTRGQQVTLRCSSQSGHNTVSWYQQALGQGPQFIFQYYREEENGRGNFPPRFSGLQFPNYSSELNVNALELDDSALYLCASSLAGQPQHFGDGTRLSIL.